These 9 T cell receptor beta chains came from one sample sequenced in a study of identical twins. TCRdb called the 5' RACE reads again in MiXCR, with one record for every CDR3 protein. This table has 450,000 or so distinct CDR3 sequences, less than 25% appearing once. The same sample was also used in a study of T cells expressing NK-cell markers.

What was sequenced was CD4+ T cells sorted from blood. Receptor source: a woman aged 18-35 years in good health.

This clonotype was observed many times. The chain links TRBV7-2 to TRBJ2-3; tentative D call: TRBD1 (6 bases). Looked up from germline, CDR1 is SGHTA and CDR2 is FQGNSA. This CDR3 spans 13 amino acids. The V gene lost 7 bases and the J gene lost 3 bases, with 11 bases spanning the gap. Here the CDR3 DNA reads TGTGCCAGCACCAAAGGGGGAACAGATACGCAGTATTTT. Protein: CASTKGGTDTQYF.

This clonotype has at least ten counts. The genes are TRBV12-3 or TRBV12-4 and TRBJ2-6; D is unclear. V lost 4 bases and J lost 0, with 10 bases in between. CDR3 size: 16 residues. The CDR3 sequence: CASSSRDGSGANVLTF. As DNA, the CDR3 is TGTGCCAGCAGTTCCAGAGACGGCTCTGGGGCCAACGTCCTGACTTTC.

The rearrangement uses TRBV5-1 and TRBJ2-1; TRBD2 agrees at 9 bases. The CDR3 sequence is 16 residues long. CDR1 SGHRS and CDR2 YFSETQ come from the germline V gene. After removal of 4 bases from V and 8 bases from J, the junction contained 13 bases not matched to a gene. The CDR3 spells CASSLTGGGGYDEQFF. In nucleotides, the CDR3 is TGCGCCAGCAGCCTAACTGGCGGGGGGGGTTACGATGAGCAGTTCTTC.

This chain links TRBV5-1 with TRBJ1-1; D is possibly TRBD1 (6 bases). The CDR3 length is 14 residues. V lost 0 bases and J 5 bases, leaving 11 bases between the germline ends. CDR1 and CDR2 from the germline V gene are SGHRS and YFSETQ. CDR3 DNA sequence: TGCGCCAGCAGCTTGGGGGGGGCGAGGACTGAAGCTTTCTTT. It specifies CASSLGGARTEAFF.

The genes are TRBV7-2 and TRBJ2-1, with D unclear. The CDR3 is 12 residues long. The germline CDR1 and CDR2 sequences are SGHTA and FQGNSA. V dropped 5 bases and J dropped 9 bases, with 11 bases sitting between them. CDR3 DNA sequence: TGTGCCAGCAGCCCGCTAGGAGCTGAGCAGTTCTTC. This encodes CASSPLGAEQFF.

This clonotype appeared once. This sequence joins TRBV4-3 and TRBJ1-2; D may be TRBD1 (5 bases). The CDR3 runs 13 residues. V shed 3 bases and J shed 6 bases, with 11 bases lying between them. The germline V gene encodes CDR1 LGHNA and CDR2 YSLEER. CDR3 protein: CASSQGTFNGYTF. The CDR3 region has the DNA TGCGCCAGCAGCCAGGGGACGTTCAATGGCTACACCTTC.

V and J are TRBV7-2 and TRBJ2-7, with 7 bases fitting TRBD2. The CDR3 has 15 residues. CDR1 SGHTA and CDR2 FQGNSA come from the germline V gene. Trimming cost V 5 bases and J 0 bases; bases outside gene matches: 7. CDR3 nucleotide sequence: TGTGCCAGCAGCATACTTCTAGCGGCCTCCTACGAGCAGTACTTC. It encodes CASSILLAASYEQYF.

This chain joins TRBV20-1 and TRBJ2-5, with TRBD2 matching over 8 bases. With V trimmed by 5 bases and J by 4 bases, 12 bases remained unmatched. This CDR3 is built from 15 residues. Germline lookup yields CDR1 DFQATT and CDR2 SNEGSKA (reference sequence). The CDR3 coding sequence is TGCAGTGCTTTTGACTCGGGGGGGCCGGGAGAGACCCAGTACTTC. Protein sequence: CSAFDSGGPGETQYF.

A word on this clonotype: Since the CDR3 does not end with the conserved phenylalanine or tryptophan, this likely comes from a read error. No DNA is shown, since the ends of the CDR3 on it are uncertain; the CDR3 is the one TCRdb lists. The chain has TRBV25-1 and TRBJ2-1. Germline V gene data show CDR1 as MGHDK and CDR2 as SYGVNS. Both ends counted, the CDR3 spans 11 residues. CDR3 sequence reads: CASSDSGVFTL.